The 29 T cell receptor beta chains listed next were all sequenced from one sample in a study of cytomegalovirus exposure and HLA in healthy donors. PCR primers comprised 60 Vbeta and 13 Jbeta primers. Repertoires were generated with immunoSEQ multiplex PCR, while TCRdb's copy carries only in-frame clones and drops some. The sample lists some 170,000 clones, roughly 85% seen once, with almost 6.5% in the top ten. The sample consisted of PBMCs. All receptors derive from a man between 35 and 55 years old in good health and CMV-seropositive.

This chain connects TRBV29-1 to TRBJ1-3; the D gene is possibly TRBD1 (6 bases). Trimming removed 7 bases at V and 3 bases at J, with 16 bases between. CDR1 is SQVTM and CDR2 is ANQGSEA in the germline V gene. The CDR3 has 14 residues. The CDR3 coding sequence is TGCAGCGCCCAACAGGGTCTCTTTGGAAACACCATATATTTT. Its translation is CSAQQGLFGNTIYF.

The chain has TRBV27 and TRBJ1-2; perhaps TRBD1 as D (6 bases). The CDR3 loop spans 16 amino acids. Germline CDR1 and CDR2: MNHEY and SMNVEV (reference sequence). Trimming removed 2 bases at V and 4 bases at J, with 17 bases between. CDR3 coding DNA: TGTGCCAGCAGTTTAGCTCCCGGGACACCAATCTATGGCTACACCTTC. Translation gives CASSLAPGTPIYGYTF.

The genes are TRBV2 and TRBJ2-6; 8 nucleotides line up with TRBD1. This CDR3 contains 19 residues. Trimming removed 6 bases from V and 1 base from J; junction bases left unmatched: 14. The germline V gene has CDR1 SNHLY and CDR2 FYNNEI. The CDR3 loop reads CASRDLRQGLASGANVLTF. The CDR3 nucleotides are TGTGCCAGCAGGGATCTCCGACAGGGGCTGGCGTCTGGGGCCAACGTCCTGACTTTC.

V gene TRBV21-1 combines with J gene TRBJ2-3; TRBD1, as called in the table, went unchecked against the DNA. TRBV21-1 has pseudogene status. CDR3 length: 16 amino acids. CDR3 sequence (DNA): TGTGCCAGCAGCACTCAGGTCGGCAGGGCGACAGATACGCAGTATTTT. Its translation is CASSTQVGRATDTQYF.

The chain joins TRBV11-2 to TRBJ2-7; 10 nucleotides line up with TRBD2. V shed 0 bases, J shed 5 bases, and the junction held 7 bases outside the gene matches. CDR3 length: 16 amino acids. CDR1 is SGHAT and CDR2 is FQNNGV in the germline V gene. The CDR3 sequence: CASSLDLAGAHNEQYF. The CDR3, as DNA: TGTGCCAGCAGCTTAGATCTAGCGGGAGCACATAACGAGCAGTACTTC. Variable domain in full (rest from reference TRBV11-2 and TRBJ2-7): EAGVAQSPRYKIIEKRQSVAFWCNPISGHATLYWYQQILGQGPKLLIQFQNNGVVDDSQLPKDRFSAERLKGVDSTLKIQPAKLEDSAVYLCASSLDLAGAHNEQYFGPGTRLTVT.

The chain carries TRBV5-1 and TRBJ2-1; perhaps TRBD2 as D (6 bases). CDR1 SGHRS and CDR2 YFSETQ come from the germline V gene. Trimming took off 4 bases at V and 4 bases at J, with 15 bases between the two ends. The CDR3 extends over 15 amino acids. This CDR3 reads CASSLGTARYNEQFF. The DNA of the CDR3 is TGCGCCAGCAGCCTAGGGACTGCCCGGTACAATGAGCAGTTCTTC.

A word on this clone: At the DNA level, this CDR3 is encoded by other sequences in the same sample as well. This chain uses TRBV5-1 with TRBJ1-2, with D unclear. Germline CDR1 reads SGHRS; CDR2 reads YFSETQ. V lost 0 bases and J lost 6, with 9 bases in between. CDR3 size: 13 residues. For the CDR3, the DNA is TGCGCCAGCAGCTTGGGGCAGAATAATGGCTACACCTTC. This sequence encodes CASSLGQNNGYTF.

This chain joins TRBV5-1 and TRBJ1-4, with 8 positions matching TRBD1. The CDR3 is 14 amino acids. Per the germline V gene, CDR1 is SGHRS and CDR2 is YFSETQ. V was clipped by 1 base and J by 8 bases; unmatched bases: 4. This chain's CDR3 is CASSLTGGEEKLFF. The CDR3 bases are TGCGCCAGCAGCTTGACAGGGGGTGAAGAAAAACTGTTTTTT.

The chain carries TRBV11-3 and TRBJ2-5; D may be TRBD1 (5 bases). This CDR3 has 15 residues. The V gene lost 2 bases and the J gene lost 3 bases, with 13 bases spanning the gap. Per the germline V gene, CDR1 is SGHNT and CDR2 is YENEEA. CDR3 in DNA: TGTGCCAGCAGCTTAATGGGGCCGTCCGAAGAGACCCAGTACTTC. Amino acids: CASSLMGPSEETQYF. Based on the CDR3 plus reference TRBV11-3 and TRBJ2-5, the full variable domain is EAGVVQSPRYKIIEKKQPVAFWCNPISGHNTLYWYLQNLGQGPELLIRYENEEAVDDSQLPKDRFSAERLKGVDSTLKIQPAELGDSAVYLCASSLMGPSEETQYFGPGTRLLVL.

The CDR3 DNA is TGTGCCAGCAGTTTAAGGTTGGCAGGGGGCGCCTACGAGCAGTACTTC. Amino acids: CASSLRLAGGAYEQYF. V usage is TRBV27 and J usage is TRBJ2-7; 8 bases are a match to TRBD1. V was clipped by 2 bases and J by 2 bases; unmatched bases: 8. The CDR3 has 16 amino acids. CDR1 and CDR2 from the germline V gene are MNHEY and SMNVEV (reference sequence).

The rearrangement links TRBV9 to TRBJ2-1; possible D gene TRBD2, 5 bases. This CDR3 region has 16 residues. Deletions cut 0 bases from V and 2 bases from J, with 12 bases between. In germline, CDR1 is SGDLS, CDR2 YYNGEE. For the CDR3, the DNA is TGTGCCAGCAGCGTAGCTGAGGGTCCGGCCTACAATGAGCAGTTCTTC. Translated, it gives CASSVAEGPAYNEQFF.

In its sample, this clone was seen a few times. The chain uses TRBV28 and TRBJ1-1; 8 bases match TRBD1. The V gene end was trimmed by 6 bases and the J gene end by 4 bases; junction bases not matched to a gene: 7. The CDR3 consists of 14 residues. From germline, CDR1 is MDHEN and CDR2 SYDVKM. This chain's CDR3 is CASRPRDRGTEAFF. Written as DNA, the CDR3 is TGTGCCAGCAGGCCTCGCGACAGGGGCACTGAAGCTTTCTTT.

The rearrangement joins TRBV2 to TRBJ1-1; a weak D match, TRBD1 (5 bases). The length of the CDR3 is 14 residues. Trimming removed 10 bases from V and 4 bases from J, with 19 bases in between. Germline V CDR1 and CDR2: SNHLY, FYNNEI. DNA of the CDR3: TGTGCCAACAAGGTTCAGGGCTGGGGCACTGAAGCTTTCTTT. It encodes CANKVQGWGTEAFF.

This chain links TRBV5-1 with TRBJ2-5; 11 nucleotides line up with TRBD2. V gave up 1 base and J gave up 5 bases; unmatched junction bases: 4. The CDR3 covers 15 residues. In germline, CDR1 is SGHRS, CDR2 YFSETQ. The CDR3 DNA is TGCGCCAGCAGCTTGAAACTAGCGGGAGACGAGACCCAGTACTTC. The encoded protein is CASSLKLAGDETQYF.

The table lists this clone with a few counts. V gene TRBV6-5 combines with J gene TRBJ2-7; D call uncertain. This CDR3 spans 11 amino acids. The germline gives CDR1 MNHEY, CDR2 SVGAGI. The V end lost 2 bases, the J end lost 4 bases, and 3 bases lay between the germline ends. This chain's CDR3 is CASSYLYEQYF. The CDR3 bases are TGTGCCAGCAGTTACCTGTACGAGCAGTACTTC.

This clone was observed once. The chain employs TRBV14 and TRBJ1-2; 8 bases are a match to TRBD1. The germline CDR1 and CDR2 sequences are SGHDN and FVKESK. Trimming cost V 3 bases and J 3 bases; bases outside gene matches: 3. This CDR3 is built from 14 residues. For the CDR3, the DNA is TGTGCCAGCAGCCAGGGACAGGCCTACTATGGCTACACCTTC. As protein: CASSQGQAYYGYTF.

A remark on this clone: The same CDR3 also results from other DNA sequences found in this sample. The CDR3: CASSPTADRDGPQHF. For the CDR3, the DNA is TGTGCCAGCTCACCCACCGCCGACAGGGACGGGCCCCAGCATTTT. The chain uses TRBV18 and TRBJ1-5; 7 bases agree with TRBD1. The CDR3 consists of 15 residues. The trim removed 3 bases at V and 9 bases at J, leaving 11 bases unmatched. In germline, CDR1 is KGHSH, CDR2 LQKENI.

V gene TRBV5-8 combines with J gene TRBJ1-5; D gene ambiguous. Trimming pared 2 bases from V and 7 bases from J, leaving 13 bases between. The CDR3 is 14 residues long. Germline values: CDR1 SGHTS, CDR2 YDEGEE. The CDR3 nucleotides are TGTGCCAGCAGCTTCGGCAGAATTAGCCAGCCCCAGCATTTT. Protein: CASSFGRISQPQHF.

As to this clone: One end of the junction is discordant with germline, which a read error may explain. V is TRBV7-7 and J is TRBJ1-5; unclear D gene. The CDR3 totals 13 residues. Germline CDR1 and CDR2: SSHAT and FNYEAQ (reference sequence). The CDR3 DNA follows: TGTGCTAGCAGCCCTAGTCCTGATCAGCCCCAGCATTTT. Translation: CASSPSPDQPQHF.

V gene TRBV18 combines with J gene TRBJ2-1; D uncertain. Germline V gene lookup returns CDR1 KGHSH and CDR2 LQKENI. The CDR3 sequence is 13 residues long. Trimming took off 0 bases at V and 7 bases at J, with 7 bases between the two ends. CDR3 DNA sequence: TGTGCCAGCTCACCACCTCGTAAAAATGAGCAGTTCTTC. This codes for CASSPPRKNEQFF.

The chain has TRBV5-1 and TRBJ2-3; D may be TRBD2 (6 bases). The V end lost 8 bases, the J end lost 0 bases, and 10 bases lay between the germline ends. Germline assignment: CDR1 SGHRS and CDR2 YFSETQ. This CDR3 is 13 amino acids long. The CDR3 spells CASTGGSTDTQYF. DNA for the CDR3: TGCGCCAGTACTGGAGGGAGCACAGATACGCAGTATTTT.

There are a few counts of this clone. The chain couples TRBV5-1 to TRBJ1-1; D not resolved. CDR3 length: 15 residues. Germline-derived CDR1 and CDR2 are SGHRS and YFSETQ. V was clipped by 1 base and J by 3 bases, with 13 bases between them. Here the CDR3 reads CASSLNTGGDTEAFF. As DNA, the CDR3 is TGCGCCAGCAGCTTGAATACGGGCGGGGACACTGAAGCTTTCTTT.

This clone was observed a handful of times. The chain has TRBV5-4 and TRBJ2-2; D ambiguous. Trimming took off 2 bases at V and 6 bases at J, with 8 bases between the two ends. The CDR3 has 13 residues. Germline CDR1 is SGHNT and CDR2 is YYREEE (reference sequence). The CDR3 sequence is CASSFNYAGELFF. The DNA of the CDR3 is TGTGCCAGCAGCTTTAACTACGCCGGGGAGCTGTTTTTT.

The CDR3 nucleotides are TGTGCCAGCAGCGTAGTTGAGGGGGCGCGGTATGGCTACACCTTC. Its translation: CASSVVEGARYGYTF. The V gene is TRBV9, the J gene TRBJ1-2; the match to TRBD1 covers 7 bases. V was clipped by 0 bases and J by 5 bases; unmatched bases: 7. Germline V lookup: CDR1 SGDLS, CDR2 YYNGEE. This CDR3 region has 15 residues.

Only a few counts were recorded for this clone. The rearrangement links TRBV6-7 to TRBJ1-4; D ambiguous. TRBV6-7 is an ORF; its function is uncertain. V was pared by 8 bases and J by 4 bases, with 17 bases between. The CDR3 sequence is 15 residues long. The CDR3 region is CASLFRDGRNEKLFF. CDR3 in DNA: TGTGCCAGCCTCTTCCGGGATGGACGTAATGAAAAACTGTTTTTT.

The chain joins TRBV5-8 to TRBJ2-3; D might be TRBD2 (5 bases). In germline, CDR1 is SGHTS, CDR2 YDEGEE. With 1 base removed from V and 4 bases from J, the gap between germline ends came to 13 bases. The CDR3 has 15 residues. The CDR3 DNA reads TGTGCCAGCAGCTTGCGGGGTTTGAGTCCAGATACGCAGTATTTT. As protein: CASSLRGLSPDTQYF.

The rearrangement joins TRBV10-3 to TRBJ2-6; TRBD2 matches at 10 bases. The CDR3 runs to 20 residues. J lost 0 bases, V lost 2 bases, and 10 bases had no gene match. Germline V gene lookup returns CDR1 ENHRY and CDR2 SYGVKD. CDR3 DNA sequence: TGTGCCATCAGTGAGCCCCATGGACTAGCGGTGAGCTCTGGGGCCAACGTCCTGACTTTC. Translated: CAISEPHGLAVSSGANVLTF.

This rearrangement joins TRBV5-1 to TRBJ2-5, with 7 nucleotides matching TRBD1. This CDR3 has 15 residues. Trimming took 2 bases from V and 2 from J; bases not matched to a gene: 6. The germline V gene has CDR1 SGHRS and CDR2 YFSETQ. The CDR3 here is CASSLGQVAQETQYF. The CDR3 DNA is TGCGCCAGCAGCTTAGGACAGGTAGCACAAGAGACCCAGTACTTC.

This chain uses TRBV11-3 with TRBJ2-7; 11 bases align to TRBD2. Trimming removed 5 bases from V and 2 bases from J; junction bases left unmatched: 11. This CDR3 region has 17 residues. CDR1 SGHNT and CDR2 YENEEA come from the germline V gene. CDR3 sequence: CASSPFEASGRTYEQYF. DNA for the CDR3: TGTGCCAGCAGCCCCTTTGAGGCTAGCGGGAGGACCTACGAGCAGTACTTC.